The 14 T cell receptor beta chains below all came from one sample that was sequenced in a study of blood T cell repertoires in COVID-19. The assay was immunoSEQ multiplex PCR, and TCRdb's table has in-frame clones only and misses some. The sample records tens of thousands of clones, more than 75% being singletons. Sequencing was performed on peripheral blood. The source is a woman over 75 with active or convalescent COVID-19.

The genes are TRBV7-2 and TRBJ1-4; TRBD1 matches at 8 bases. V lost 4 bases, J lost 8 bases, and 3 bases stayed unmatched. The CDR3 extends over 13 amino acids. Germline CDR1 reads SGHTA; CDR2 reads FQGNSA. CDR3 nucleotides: TGTGCCAGCAGCTCGCCAGGGGGCGAAAAACTGTTTTTT. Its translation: CASSSPGGEKLFF.

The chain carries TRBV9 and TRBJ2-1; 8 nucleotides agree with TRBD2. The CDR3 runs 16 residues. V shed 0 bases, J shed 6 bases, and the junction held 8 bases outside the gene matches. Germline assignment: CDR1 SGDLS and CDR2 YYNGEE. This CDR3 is CASSVELGLGINEQFF. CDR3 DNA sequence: TGTGCCAGCAGCGTAGAGCTGGGACTAGGGATCAATGAGCAGTTCTTC. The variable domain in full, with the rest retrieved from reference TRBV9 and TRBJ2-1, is DSGVTQTPKHLITATGQRVTLRCSPRSGDLSVYWYQQSLDQGLQFLIQYYNGEERAKGNILERFSAQQFPDLHSELNLSSLELGDSALYFCASSVELGLGINEQFFGPGTRLTVL.

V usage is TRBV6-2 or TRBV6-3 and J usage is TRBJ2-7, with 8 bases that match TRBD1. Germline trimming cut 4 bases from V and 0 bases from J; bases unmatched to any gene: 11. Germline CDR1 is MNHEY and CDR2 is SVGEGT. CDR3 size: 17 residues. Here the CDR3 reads CASSSRTGRFSSYEQYF. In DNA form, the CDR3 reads TGTGCCAGCAGTTCCCGGACAGGGCGATTTAGCTCCTACGAGCAGTACTTC.

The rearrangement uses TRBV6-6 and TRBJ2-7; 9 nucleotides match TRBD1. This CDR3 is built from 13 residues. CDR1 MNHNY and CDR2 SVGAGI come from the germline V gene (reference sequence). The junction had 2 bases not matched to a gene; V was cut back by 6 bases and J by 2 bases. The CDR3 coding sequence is TGTGCCAGCAGCACAGGGGGCCCCTACGAGCAGTACTTC. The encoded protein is CASSTGGPYEQYF.

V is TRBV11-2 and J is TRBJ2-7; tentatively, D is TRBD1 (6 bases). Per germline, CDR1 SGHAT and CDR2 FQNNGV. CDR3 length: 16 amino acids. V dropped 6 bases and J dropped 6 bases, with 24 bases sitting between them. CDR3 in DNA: TGTGCCAGCAGAATGACACAGGGCGCGGCGGGTTCCGAGCAGTACTTC. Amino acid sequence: CASRMTQGAAGSEQYF.

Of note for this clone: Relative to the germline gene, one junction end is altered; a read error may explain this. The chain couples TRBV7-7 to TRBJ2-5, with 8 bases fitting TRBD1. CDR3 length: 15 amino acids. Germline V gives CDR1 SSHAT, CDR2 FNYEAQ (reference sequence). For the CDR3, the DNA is TGTGCTAGCAGCTCGGACAGGGTATGGCCAGAGACCCAGTACTTC. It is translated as CASSSDRVWPETQYF.

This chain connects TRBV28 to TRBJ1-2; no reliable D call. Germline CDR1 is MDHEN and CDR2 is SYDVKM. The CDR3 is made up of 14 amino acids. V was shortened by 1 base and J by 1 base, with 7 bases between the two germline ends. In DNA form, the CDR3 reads TGTGCCAGCAGTTTATCCAGGATTAACTATGGCTACACCTTC. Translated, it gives CASSLSRINYGYTF.

The CDR3 loop is CASSLQGGSSGNTIYF. CDR3 bases: TGCGCCAGCAGCTTGCAGGGAGGCAGCTCTGGAAACACCATATATTTT. The chain employs TRBV5-1 and TRBJ1-3; D might be TRBD1 (5 bases). The CDR3 is made up of 16 amino acids. Deletions cut 1 base from V and 0 bases from J, with 11 bases between. Germline V gene data show CDR1 as SGHRS and CDR2 as YFSETQ.

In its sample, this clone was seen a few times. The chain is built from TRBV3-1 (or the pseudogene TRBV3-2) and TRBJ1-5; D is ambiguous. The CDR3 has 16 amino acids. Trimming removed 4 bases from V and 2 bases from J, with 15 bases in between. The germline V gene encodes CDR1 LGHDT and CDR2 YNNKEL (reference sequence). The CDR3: CASSPRGSFGNQPQHF. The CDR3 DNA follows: TGTGCCAGCAGCCCGCGAGGCAGCTTTGGCAATCAGCCCCAGCATTTT.

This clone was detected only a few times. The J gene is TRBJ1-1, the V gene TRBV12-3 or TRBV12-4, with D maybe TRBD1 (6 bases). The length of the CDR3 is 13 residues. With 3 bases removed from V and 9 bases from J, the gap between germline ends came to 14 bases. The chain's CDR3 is CASSFGRGAQAFF. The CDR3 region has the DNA TGTGCCAGCAGTTTTGGGAGGGGGGCTCAAGCTTTCTTT.

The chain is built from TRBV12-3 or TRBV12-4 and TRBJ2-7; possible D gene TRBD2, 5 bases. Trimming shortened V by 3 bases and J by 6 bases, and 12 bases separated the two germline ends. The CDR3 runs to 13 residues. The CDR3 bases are TGTGCCAGCAGTTTCGAGGGTTTGAGCGAGCAGTACTTC. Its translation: CASSFEGLSEQYF.

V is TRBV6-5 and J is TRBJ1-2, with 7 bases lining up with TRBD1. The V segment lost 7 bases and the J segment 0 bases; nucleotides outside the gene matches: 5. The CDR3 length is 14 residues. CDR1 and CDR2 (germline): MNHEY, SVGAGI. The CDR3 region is CASKEGQTNYGYTF. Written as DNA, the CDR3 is TGTGCCAGCAAAGAGGGACAGACTAACTATGGCTACACCTTC.

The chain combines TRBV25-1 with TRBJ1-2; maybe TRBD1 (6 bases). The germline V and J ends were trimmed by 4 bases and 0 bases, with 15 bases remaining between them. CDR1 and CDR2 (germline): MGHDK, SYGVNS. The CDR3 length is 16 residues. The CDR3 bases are TGTGCCAGCAGTGGACTTGGGGGCAAAGCTAACTATGGCTACACCTTC. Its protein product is CASSGLGGKANYGYTF.

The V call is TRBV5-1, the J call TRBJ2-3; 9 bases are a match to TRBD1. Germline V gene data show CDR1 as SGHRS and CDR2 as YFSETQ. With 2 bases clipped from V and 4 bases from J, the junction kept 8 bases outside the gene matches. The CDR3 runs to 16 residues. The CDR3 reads CASSLTPGTGSDTQYF. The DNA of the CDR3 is TGCGCCAGCAGCTTAACCCCCGGGACAGGGTCAGATACGCAGTATTTT.